The clone carrying this T cell receptor (beta chain) has a handful of counts. Trimming stripped 8 bases from V and 4 bases from J, with 6 bases between. Germline V CDR1 and CDR2: MNHNS, SASEGT. CDR3 length equals 10 residues. Libraries were prepared by immunoSEQ multiplex PCR; TCRdb keeps only in-frame clonotypes and omits some of them. The table shows roughly 34,000 clones, with approximately 84% occurring only once. Every patient had mismatch repair deficiency by PCR or immunohistochemistry. The data originate from a study of PD-1 blockade in mismatch repair-deficient tumors. Sequenced here: PBMCs, sampled 6 to 7 weeks after starting pembrolizumab. The chain links TRBV6-1 to TRBJ2-7; a weak D match, TRBD2 (6 bases). The origin of this receptor is an adult with mismatch repair-deficient cancer. The CDR3 DNA reads TGTGCCAGCGGGAGGTACGAGCAGTACTTC. This codes for CASGRYEQYF.